The clone carrying this TCR beta chain turned up a few times. Antigen specificity is unknown. CDR3 length equals 17 residues. CDR1 is MGHRA and CDR2 is YSYEKL in the germline V gene. V lost 1 base and J lost 2, with 15 bases in between. The data originate from a study of T cells in Graves' hyperthyroidism and ophthalmopathy. Study in general: The authors collected peripheral blood at initial diagnosis, before any treatment. Study outcomes and limitations: Among clonotypes expanded in thyroid above 0.001, most were also found in blood.

Absence of ophthalmopathy progression within 18 months defined stable Graves' hyperthyroidism. The PBMCs were sourced from fresh peripheral blood (around 9.9 ml). Amplified TCR beta CDR3 regions derived from RNA transcripts. An initial round of RT-PCR targeting the TCR CDR3 relied on the HTBI primer set. TCRdb processed the multiplex PCR reads anew with MiXCR; each CDR3 protein has one entry. The sample lists hundreds of thousands of distinct CDR3 sequences; more than 15% were seen once. The chain carries TRBV4-1 and TRBJ2-4, with D tentatively TRBD1 (6 bases). This clonotype was sampled from a young woman with Graves' hyperthyroidism. The material sequenced was blood. CDR3 residues: CASSQVPPGTTKNIQYF. Written as DNA, the CDR3 is TGCGCCAGCAGCCAAGTCCCACCCGGGACAACCAAAAACATTCAGTACTTC.